This TCR beta chain appears in the sequencing data of a study of early T cells in non-severe SARS-CoV-2 infection. The sample holds many counts of this clonotype. TCRdb reanalysed the 5' RACE reads using MiXCR and keeps one entry per CDR3 protein. The sample shows tens of thousands of distinct CDR3 sequences, about 5.8% of them seen only once. The V gene lost 4 bases and the J gene lost 4 bases, with 20 bases spanning the gap. The CDR3 extends over 16 amino acids. The germline V gene has CDR1 SGHRS and CDR2 YFSETQ. This receptor was obtained from an adult who was a healthcare worker with PCR-confirmed SARS-CoV-2 infection or an uninfected control (not recorded which). Sequences were obtained from whole blood. J is TRBJ1-1 and V is TRBV5-1; TRBD1 is a possible D gene (6 bases). The CDR3 sequence is CASSLTGTGSSTEAFF. The CDR3 DNA reads as TGCGCCAGCAGCCTAACAGGGACGGGCTCTAGCACTGAAGCTTTCTTT.